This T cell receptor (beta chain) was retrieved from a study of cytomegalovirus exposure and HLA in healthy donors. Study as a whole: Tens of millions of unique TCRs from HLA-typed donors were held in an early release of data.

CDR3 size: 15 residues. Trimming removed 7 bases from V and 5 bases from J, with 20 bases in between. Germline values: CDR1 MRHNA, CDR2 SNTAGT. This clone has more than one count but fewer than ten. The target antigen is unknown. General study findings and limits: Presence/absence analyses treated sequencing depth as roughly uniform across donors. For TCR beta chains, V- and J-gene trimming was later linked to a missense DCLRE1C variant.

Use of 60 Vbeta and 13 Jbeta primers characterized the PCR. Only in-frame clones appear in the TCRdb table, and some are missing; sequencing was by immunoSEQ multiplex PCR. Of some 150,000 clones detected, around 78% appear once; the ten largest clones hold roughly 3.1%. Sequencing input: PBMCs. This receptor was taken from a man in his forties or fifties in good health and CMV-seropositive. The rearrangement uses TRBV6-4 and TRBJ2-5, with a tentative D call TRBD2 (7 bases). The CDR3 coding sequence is TGTGCCAGCAAGGAAGGGGGAGGGCCCGGGGAGACCCAGTACTTC. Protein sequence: CASKEGGGPGETQYF.